This T cell receptor (beta chain) came from a study of Graves' ophthalmopathy and Graves' hyperthyroidism. Study outcomes and limitations: Progression of ophthalmopathy was predicted by the model with about 66% sensitivity and 72% to 85% specificity. Blood also carried most expanded thyroid clonotypes exceeding 0.001 frequency. With over 85% sensitivity and 81.08% specificity, a 13-signature model separated ophthalmopathy from stable hyperthyroidism.

The CDR3 length is 12 residues. Trimming shortened V by 7 bases and J by 5 bases, and 11 bases separated the two germline ends. From germline, CDR1 is GTSNPN and CDR2 SVGIG (reference sequence). The stable label applied to hyperthyroidism with no ophthalmopathy within 18 months of follow-up. RNA transcripts were the source from which TCR beta CDR3 regions were amplified. HTBI-primed RT-PCR formed the first round, and a multiplex PCR formed the second. TCRdb reprocessed the multiplex PCR reads with MiXCR, giving one entry per CDR3 protein. The sample includes some 370,000 distinct CDR3 sequences, 17% of them seen just once. This clonotype was observed many times. Its antigen is currently unknown.

This receptor was taken from an adult woman with stable Graves' hyperthyroidism. The source material was peripheral blood. The V gene is TRBV30, the J gene TRBJ2-2; D uncertain. The CDR3 spells CASSAGTGELFF. The CDR3 bases are TGTGCCTCCTCAGCCGGAACCGGGGAGCTGTTTTTT.